This T cell receptor beta chain was identified in a study of early T cells in non-severe SARS-CoV-2 infection. TCRdb recomputed calls from the 5' RACE reads with MiXCR, one row per CDR3 protein. The data show around 84,000 distinct CDR3 sequences, over 13% seen once. This CDR3 has 12 residues. CDR1 is DFQATT, CDR2 SNEGSKA, per germline (reference sequence). V gave up 5 bases and J gave up 8 bases; unmatched junction bases: 6. The sequence derives from an adult who was a healthcare worker with PCR-confirmed SARS-CoV-2 infection or an uninfected control (not recorded which). The material sequenced was whole blood. V is TRBV20-1 and J is TRBJ1-5; 7 bases agree with TRBD1. As DNA, the CDR3 is TGCAGTGCTTCGACAGGGAGAGAGCCCCAGCATTTT. Encoded protein: CSASTGREPQHF.